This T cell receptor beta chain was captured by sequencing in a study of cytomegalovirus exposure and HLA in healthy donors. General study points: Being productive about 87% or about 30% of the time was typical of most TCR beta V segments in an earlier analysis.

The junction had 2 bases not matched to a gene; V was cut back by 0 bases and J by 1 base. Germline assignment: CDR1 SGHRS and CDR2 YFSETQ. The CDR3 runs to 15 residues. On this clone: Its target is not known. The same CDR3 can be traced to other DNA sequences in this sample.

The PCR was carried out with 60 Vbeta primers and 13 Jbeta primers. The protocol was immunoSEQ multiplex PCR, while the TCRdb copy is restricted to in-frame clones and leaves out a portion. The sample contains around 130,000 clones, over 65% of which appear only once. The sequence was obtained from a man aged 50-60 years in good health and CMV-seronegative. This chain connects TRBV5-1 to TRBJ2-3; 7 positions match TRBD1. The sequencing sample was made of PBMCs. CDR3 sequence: CASSLGQGGTDTQYF. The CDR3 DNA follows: TGCGCCAGCAGCTTGGGCCAGGGGGGCACAGATACGCAGTATTTT.